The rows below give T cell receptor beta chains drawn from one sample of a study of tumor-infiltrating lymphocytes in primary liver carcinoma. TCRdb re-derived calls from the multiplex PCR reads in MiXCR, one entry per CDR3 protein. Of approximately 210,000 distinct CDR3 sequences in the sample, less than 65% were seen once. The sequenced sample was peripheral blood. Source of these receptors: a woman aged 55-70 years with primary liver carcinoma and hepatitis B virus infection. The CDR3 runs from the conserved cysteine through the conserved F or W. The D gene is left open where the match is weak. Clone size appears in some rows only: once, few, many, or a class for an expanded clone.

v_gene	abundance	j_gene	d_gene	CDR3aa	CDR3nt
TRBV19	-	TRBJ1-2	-	CASSIASSGANYDYTF	TGTGCCAGTAGTATAGCGTCGTCAGGAGCTAACTATGACTACACCTTC
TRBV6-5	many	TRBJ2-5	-	CASSYGGSRRETQYF	TGTGCCAGCAGTTACGGCGGTAGCCGAAGAGAGACCCAGTACTTC
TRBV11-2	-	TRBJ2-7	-	CASSLGTPSYERYF	TGTGCCAGCAGCCTGGGTACCCCTTCCTACGAGCGGTACTTC
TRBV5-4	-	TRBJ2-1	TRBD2	CAGSATSGAYNEQFF	TGTGCCGGCAGCGCGACTAGCGGAGCCTACAATGAGCAGTTCTTC
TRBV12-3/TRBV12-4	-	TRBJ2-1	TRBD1	CARSTIRGRVVF	TGTGCCAGGAGTACTATCAGGGGGCGCGTCGTCTTC
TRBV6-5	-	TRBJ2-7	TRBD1	CAISYTPGTGGSYVQYF	TGTGCCATCAGTTACACACCCGGGACAGGGGGCTCCTACGTGCAGTACTTC
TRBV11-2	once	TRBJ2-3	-	CACSLGRGSTDTQYF	TGTGCCTGCAGCTTAGGTCGTGGAAGCACAGATACGCAGTATTTT
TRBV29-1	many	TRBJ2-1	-	CSALGTTREHYEQFF	TGCAGCGCCCTAGGGACAACGAGGGAACATTACGAGCAGTTCTTC
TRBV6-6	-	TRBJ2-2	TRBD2	CASSYPAGESTGRLFF	TGTGCCAGCAGTTACCCAGCGGGAGAGAGCACCGGGAGGCTGTTTTTT
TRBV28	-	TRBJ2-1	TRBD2	CASSVLAGAGNEQSF	TGTGCCAGCAGTGTTTTAGCGGGCGCCGGGAATGAACAATCCTTC
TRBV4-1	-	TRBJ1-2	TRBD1	CDSSQDGTGPYGYTF	TGCGACAGCAGCCAAGATGGGACAGGTCCCTATGGCTACACCTTC
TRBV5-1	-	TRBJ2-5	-	CASSWPDNYQETQYF	TGCGCCAGCAGCTGGCCTGATAACTACCAAGAGACCCAGTACTTC
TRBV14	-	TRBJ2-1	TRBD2	CASSIRASGTYNVQFF	TGTGCCAGCAGCATCCGGGCTAGCGGGACCTACAATGTGCAGTTCTTC
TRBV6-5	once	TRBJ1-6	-	CASSYLGIDSLLHF	TGTGCCAGCAGTTACTTGGGGATAGATTCACTCCTCCACTTT
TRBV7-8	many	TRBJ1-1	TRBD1	CASSSGTGLGAFF	TGTGCCAGCAGCTCAGGGACAGGGTTGGGGGCTTTCTTT
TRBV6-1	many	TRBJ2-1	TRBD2	CASTLGASGSDEQFF	TGTGCCAGCACCCTCGGGGCTAGCGGGAGTGATGAGCAGTTCTTC
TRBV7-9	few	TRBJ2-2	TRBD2	CASSFSLAGGSSGELFF	TGTGCCAGCAGCTTTTCCTTAGCGGGAGGATCGTCCGGGGAGCTGTTTTTT
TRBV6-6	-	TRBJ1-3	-	CASMRGTGNTIYF	TGTGCCAGCATGAGGGGGACGGGAAACACCATATATTTT
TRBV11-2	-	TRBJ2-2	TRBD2	CANSSRQAGGPGARELFF	TGTGCCAACAGCAGCAGACAAGCGGGAGGGCCGGGGGCCAGGGAGCTGTTTTTT
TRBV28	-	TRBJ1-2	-	CASSFSGSLDYGYTF	TGTGCCAGCAGTTTTTCGGGCAGTCTGGACTATGGCTACACCTTC
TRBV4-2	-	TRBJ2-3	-	CASNQTGGRGGDTQYF	TGTGCCAGCAACCAAACCGGGGGGCGTGGCGGAGATACGCAGTATTTT
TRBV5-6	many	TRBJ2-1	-	CASSLGLAAISYNEQFF	TGTGCCAGCAGCTTGGGGCTGGCGGCAATCTCCTACAATGAGCAGTTCTTC
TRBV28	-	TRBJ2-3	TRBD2	CASSTPEGSGRGDTQYF	TGTGCCAGCAGTACCCCGGAGGGGAGCGGGAGGGGAGATACGCAGTATTTT
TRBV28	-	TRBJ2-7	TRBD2	CASSSPGLAAEHYF	TGTGCCAGCAGTTCCCCGGGACTAGCTGCCGAGCATTACTTC
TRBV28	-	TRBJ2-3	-	CASERPSTDTQYF	TGTGCCAGCGAGAGACCTAGCACAGATACGCAGTATTTT
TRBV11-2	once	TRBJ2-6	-	CASSLAGQGSTGANVPTF	TGCGCCAGCAGCTTAGCGGGACAGGGTAGCACTGGGGCCAACGTCCCGACTTTC
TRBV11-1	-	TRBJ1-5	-	CASSPGSESGWGTQHF	TGTGCCAGCAGCCCAGGCTCCGAGAGCGGATGGGGTACGCAGCATTTT
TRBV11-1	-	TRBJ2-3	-	CDSIPQGTDTQYF	TGTGACAGCATCCCGCAGGGGACGGATACGCAGTATTTT
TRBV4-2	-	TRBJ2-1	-	CASSQDRGDKVTFF	TGTGCCAGCAGCCAAGATAGGGGAGACAAGGTCACGTTTTTC
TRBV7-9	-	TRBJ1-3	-	CASSLARARGNTIYF	TGTGCCAGCAGCTTAGCCCGCGCCCGGGGGAACACCATATATTTT
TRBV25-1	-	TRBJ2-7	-	CASSEGRGHYEQYF	TGTGCCAGCAGTGAAGGTCGGGGGCACTACGAGCAGTACTTC